This T cell receptor (beta chain) was profiled in a study of cytomegalovirus exposure and HLA in healthy donors. In its sample, this clone was seen a few times. Antigen specificity is unknown. The PCR ran on 60 Vbeta and 13 Jbeta primers. Clones were read by immunoSEQ multiplex PCR, and TCRdb kept only the in-frame ones, dropping some. The table has about 190,000 clones, 77% seen once. Study-level findings and limits: A missense variant in DCLRE1C was later tied to TCR beta V- and J-gene trimming. It was assumed in the presence/absence analyses that sequencing depth was roughly uniform across donors. Exclusion as indistinguishable affected some V segments, including TRBV6-2 and TRBV6-3.

The CDR3 is made up of 17 amino acids. Germline trimming cut 6 bases from V and 7 bases from J; bases unmatched to any gene: 13. Germline lookup yields CDR1 SNHLY and CDR2 FYNNEI. The clonotype originates from a woman aged 25 to 39 in good health and CMV-seropositive. The rearrangement joins TRBV2 to TRBJ2-2; 11 bases align to TRBD2. The sample comprised PBMCs. Here the CDR3 DNA reads TGTGCCAGCAGCAGCACTAGCGGGAGAACCGGGGTCGGGGAGCTGTTTTTT. Translation gives CASSSTSGRTGVGELFF.